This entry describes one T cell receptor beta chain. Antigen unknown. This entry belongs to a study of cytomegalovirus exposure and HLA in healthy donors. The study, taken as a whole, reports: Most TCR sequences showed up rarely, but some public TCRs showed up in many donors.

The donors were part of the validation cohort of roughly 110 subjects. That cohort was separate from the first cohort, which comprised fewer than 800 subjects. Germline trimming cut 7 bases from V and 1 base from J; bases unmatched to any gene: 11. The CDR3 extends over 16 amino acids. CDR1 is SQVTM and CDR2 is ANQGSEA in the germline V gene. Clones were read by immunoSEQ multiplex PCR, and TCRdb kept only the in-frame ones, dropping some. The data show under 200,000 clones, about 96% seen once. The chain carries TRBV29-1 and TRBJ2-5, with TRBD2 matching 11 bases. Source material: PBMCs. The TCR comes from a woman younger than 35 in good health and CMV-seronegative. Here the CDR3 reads CSALRIAGGLQETQYF. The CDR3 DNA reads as TGCAGCGCCCTACGAATAGCGGGGGGGCTCCAAGAGACCCAGTACTTC.